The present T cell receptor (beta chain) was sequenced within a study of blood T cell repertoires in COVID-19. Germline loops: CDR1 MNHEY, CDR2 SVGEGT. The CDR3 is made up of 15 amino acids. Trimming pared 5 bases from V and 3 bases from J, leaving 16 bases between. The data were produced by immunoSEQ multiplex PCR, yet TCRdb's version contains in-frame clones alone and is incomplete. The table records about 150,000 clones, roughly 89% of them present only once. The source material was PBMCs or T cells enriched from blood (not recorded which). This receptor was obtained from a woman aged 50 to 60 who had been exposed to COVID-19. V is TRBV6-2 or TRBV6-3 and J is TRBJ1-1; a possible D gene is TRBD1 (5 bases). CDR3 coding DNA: TGTGCCAGCAGTAATGGATTAGGGGCCGACACTGAAGCTTTCTTT. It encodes CASSNGLGADTEAFF.